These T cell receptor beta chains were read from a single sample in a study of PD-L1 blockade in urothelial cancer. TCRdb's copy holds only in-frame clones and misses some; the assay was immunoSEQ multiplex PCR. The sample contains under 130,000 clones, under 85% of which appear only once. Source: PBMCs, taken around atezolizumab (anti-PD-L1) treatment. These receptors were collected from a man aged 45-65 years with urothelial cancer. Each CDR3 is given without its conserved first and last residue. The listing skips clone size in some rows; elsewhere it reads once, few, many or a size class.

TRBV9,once,ASSATGGANEKLF
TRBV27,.,ASSRPGTGLYEQY
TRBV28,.,ASSWVGGQNIQY
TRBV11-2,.,ASSLGLAGAYEQY
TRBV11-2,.,ASSSHSRTGVSPLH
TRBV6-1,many,ASRRTGFGYT
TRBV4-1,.,ASSQLGTSGRHEQY
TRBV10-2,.,ASRPLTNRDTEAF
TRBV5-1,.,ASLILDRVNEKLF
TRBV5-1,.,ASSWGDRGLGEQF
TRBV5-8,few,ASSSGQIYNQPQH
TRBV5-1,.,ASSRTGHQADTQY
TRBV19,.,ASSKEGGLYTQY
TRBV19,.,ASSASGTGGRPLH
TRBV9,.,ASSPPRASGNYNEQF
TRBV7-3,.,ASSLAGDYNEQF
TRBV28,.,ASSLIQYEQY
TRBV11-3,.,ASSMGTGSPLH
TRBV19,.,ASTQGTSGYEQY
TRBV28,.,ATLAAAYEQY
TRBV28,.,ASRTQGPLH
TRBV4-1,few,ASSQAVNYGYT
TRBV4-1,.,ASSQGTGGVDTEAF
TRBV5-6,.,ASSLGGLEQY
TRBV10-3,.,AISTSAQYNEQF
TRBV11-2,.,ASSLALESGRYYEQY